This is a list of T cell receptor beta chains from one sample in a study of radiotherapy plus CTLA-4 blockade in lung cancer. Profiled with immunoSEQ multiplex PCR; TCRdb holds only in-frame clones, not every one. This sample has approximately 33,000 clones, with approximately 82% found just once. Source: peripheral blood, taken from a patient treated with radiotherapy plus ipilimumab. These TCRs come from a human donor with non-small cell lung cancer who had stable disease on radiotherapy plus ipilimumab. Both conserved end residues are part of each CDR3. D genes are given only for firm matches. Rows give clone size only sometimes, using once, few, many, or a class for an expanded clone.

V,size,length,D,J,CDR3,DNA
TRBV7-8,NA,15,NA,TRBJ1-2,CASSLVPPGAGGYTF,TGTGCCAGCAGCTTAGTCCCACCGGGGGCGGGGGGCTACACCTTC
TRBV2,once,13,TRBD2,TRBJ2-5,CASSAGLVETQYF,TGTGCCAGCAGTGCGGGACTAGTGGAGACCCAGTACTTC
TRBV4-3,NA,13,NA,TRBJ1-2,CASSHLIRSGYTF,TGCGCCAGCAGCCACTTGATCCGATCTGGCTACACCTTC
TRBV4-3,NA,15,TRBD1,TRBJ1-2,CASSQEEDTGALGTF,TGCGCCAGCAGCCAAGAGGAGGACACAGGGGCACTAGGCACCTTC
TRBV5-1,NA,16,TRBD2,TRBJ2-3,CASSLSSGGAKDTQYF,TGCGCCAGCAGCCTGTCTAGCGGGGGGGCAAAAGATACGCAGTATTTT
TRBV2,NA,11,NA,TRBJ1-1,CASMPYTEAFF,TGTGCCAGCATGCCATACACTGAAGCTTTCTTT
TRBV5-1,NA,15,NA,TRBJ1-2,CASSYGPGGNDVYTF,TGCGCCAGCAGCTATGGACCTGGGGGGAATGATGTCTACACCTTC
TRBV9,NA,16,NA,TRBJ2-2,CASSVGDIPNTGELFF,TGTGCCAGCAGCGTAGGAGACATCCCGAACACCGGGGAGCTGTTTTTT
TRBV29-1,NA,12,NA,TRBJ1-1,CSGGGAGTEAFF,TGCAGCGGGGGGGGAGCTGGGACTGAAGCTTTCTTT
TRBV10-3,NA,15,TRBD1,TRBJ1-6,CATKQTGTGNSPLHF,TGTGCCACCAAGCAAACCGGGACAGGGAATTCACCCCTCCACTTT
TRBV13,NA,16,TRBD1,TRBJ1-2,CASSLADRGLFYGYTF,TGTGCCAGCAGCTTGGCAGACAGGGGGCTATTCTATGGCTACACCTTC
TRBV18,NA,12,NA,TRBJ1-1,CASSRSDGEAFF,TGTGCCAGCTCACGATCGGACGGGGAAGCTTTCTTT
TRBV5-5,NA,17,TRBD1,TRBJ2-2,CASSLGLDRANTGELFF,TGTGCCAGCAGCTTGGGGCTGGACAGGGCGAACACCGGGGAGCTGTTTTTT
TRBV7-2,NA,15,NA,TRBJ2-7,CASSLKDAGWYEQYF,TGTGCCAGCAGCTTAAAGGACGCTGGCTGGTACGAGCAGTACTTC
TRBV15,NA,15,NA,TRBJ1-2,CATAPGGGKEGGYTF,TGTGCCACTGCACCTGGGGGGGGCAAGGAGGGTGGCTACACCTTC
TRBV7-6,NA,14,NA,TRBJ2-2,CASSLGGNTGELFF,TGTGCCAGCAGCCTGGGGGGGAACACCGGGGAGCTGTTTTTT
TRBV19,NA,14,TRBD1,TRBJ1-3,CASKDRGDRNTIYF,TGTGCCAGTAAAGACAGGGGGGACCGAAACACCATATATTTT
TRBV9,NA,13,NA,TRBJ1-2,CASSEQTGYGYTF,TGTGCCAGCAGCGAACAGACAGGATATGGCTACACCTTC
TRBV7-9,few,11,NA,TRBJ1-4,CASSLGRKLFF,TGTGCCAGCAGCTTAGGCCGGAAACTGTTTTTT
TRBV18,few,15,TRBD1,TRBJ1-2,CASSPAAGGDYGYTF,TGTGCCAGCTCACCGGCCGCAGGGGGTGACTATGGCTACACCTTC
TRBV20-1,NA,11,NA,TRBJ2-5,CSARPQETQYF,TGCAGTGCTAGACCACAAGAGACCCAGTACTTC
TRBV18,NA,14,NA,TRBJ1-4,CASSPTVWGEKLFF,TGTGCCAGCTCACCGACAGTGTGGGGTGAAAAACTGTTTTTT
TRBV28,NA,16,NA,TRBJ2-2,CASHSNGGVNTGELFF,TGTGCCAGCCACTCAAACGGGGGAGTGAACACCGGGGAGCTGTTTTTT
TRBV7-3,NA,15,NA,TRBJ2-1,CASSPTPGAYNEQFF,TGTGCCAGCAGCCCCACACCGGGGGCCTACAATGAGCAGTTCTTC
TRBV2,NA,15,TRBD1,TRBJ2-1,CASSGQGLEYNEQFF,TGTGCCAGCAGTGGACAGGGCCTGGAGTACAATGAGCAGTTCTTC
TRBV5-6,NA,13,NA,TRBJ1-4,CASSYVPNEKLFF,TGTGCCAGCAGCTACGTCCCCAATGAAAAACTGTTTTTT
TRBV29-1,NA,11,TRBD2,TRBJ2-1,CGSGEYGEQFF,TGCGGTAGCGGGGAATATGGTGAGCAGTTCTTC
TRBV9,NA,15,NA,TRBJ1-1,CASSVALSVNTEAFF,TGTGCCAGCAGCGTAGCCCTATCCGTGAACACTGAAGCTTTCTTT
TRBV6-5,NA,13,NA,TRBJ1-2,CASKTGNGYGYTF,TGTGCCAGCAAAACAGGGAATGGTTATGGCTACACCTTC
TRBV5-1,NA,15,TRBD1,TRBJ1-6,CASRRWTGRHSPLHF,TGCGCCAGCAGACGTTGGACAGGGCGGCATTCACCCCTCCACTTT
TRBV6-6,once,15,NA,TRBJ2-1,CASKPGHSSYNEQFF,TGTGCCAGCAAACCGGGACACAGCTCCTACAATGAGCAGTTCTTC
TRBV28,few,11,TRBD1,TRBJ1-4,CASSFGDRPAF,TGTGCCAGCAGTTTCGGGGACAGGCCCGCTTTT
TRBV28,NA,14,NA,TRBJ1-5,CASSFPPSNQPQHF,TGTGCCAGCAGTTTCCCGCCGAGCAATCAGCCCCAGCATTTT
TRBV19,once,15,NA,TRBJ2-3,CASSIMGAGTDTQYF,TGTGCCAGTAGTATAATGGGGGCCGGCACAGATACGCAGTATTTT
TRBV27,NA,12,NA,TRBJ2-2,CASSLLVGELFF,TGTGCCAGCAGTCTACTAGTCGGGGAGCTGTTTTTT
TRBV14,few,14,NA,TRBJ1-1,CASSQGLGGTEAFF,TGTGCCAGCAGCCAAGGCTTAGGGGGCACTGAAGCTTTCTTT
TRBV9,NA,14,NA,TRBJ2-7,CASSVAEGGYEQYF,TGTGCCAGCAGCGTAGCGGAGGGGGGCTACGAGCAGTACTTC
TRBV9,once,15,NA,TRBJ1-2,CASSPTTAINYGYTF,TGTGCCAGCAGCCCGACGACAGCTATTAACTATGGCTACACCTTC
TRBV7-2,NA,14,NA,TRBJ1-5,CASSLDTINQPQHF,TGTGCCAGCAGCTTAGACACCATCAATCAGCCCCAGCATTTT
TRBV25-1,NA,14,TRBD1,TRBJ1-1,CASSTTGMNTGAFF,TGTGCCAGCAGTACGACAGGGATGAACACTGGAGCTTTCTTT
TRBV19,NA,14,TRBD1,TRBJ2-7,CASSNRQGRDEQYF,TGTGCCAGTAGTAATCGACAGGGGCGGGACGAGCAGTACTTC
TRBV6-1,NA,15,NA,TRBJ1-2,CASSEKLSGGGGYTF,TGTGCCAGCAGTGAAAAACTGTCGGGGGGAGGTGGCTACACCTTC
TRBV2,NA,12,NA,TRBJ1-1,CASSLMNTEAFF,TGTGCCAGCAGCCTCATGAACACTGAAGCTTTCTTT
TRBV19,NA,13,NA,TRBJ2-3,CASRLQWADTQYF,TGTGCCAGTAGGCTACAATGGGCAGATACGCAGTATTTT
TRBV5-1,NA,15,NA,TRBJ2-3,CASSLVGGAGDTQYF,TGCGCCAGCAGCTTGGTAGGGGGGGCGGGAGATACGCAGTATTTT
TRBV10-3,NA,15,NA,TRBJ1-5,CAISESGDPGQPQHF,TGTGCCATCAGTGAGTCGGGAGACCCTGGTCAGCCCCAGCATTTT
TRBV19,NA,13,NA,TRBJ1-1,CASSLGQNTEAFF,TGTGCCAGTAGTCTCGGACAGAACACTGAAGCTTTCTTT